Each of the 20 T cell receptor beta chains below was sequenced from the same sample in a study of control samples from healthy donors and cancer patients. The repertoire was sequenced with immunoSEQ multiplex PCR; TCRdb's copy has only in-frame clones and lacks some. The table lists 100,000 to 150,000 clones, about 90% of them singletons, with approximately 2% in the top ten. Sequences were obtained from blood. The receptors come from a woman aged 45-65 years in good health.

The rearrangement joins TRBV30 to TRBJ1-3; a possible D gene is TRBD1 (6 bases). From germline, CDR1 is GTSNPN and CDR2 SVGIG (reference sequence). Trimming took 3 bases from V and 0 from J, leaving 12 bases between them. The CDR3 is 15 residues long. The chain's CDR3 is CAWRPGTFSGNTIYF. CDR3 DNA: TGTGCCTGGAGGCCCGGGACATTCTCTGGAAACACCATATATTTT.

J is TRBJ1-4 and V is TRBV18, with a possible D match to TRBD1 (5 bases). This CDR3 spans 14 amino acids. Germline V gene sequence: CDR1 KGHSH, CDR2 LQKENI. Trimming cost V 5 bases and J 0 bases, with 7 bases left between them. CDR3 sequence (DNA): TGTGCCAGCTCAGAAGGGGCAACTAATGAAAAACTGTTTTTT. Translated: CASSEGATNEKLFF.

This clone was picked up one time. This chain uses TRBV27 with TRBJ1-4, with D unresolved. Per the germline V gene, CDR1 is MNHEY and CDR2 is SMNVEV (reference sequence). The CDR3 spans 15 residues. Deletions cut 2 bases from V and 2 bases from J, with 9 bases between. CDR3 in DNA: TGTGCCAGCAGTTTAACCCCAGCTACTAATGAAAAACTGTTTTTT. Its translation is CASSLTPATNEKLFF.

J is TRBJ2-2 and V is TRBV10-1; TRBD1 might be the D (6 bases). This CDR3 has 16 amino acids. Germline assignment: CDR1 WNHNN and CDR2 SYGVQD (reference sequence). V lost 0 bases and J 2 bases, leaving 10 bases between the germline ends. The CDR3 sequence: CASSESRGSNTGELFF. CDR3 in DNA: TGCGCCAGCAGTGAGTCGAGGGGGAGCAACACCGGGGAGCTGTTTTTT.

The count of this clone is one. This sequence joins TRBV29-1 and TRBJ2-3, with 9 bases fitting TRBD1. Germline lookup yields CDR1 SQVTM and CDR2 ANQGSEA. V was pared by 4 bases and J by 4 bases, with 6 bases of the junction left unmatched. The length of the CDR3 is 14 residues. Written as DNA, the CDR3 is TGCAGCGTTGGGGGACAGGGCGGACCAGATACGCAGTATTTT. Residues: CSVGGQGGPDTQYF.

The rearrangement uses TRBV14 and TRBJ2-5; D is uncertain. V lost 5 bases and J lost 0, with 16 bases in between. There are 16 residues in the CDR3. CDR1 is SGHDN, CDR2 FVKESK, per germline. CDR3 residues: CASSKGIGTYQETQYF. The CDR3 DNA follows: TGTGCCAGCAGCAAAGGTATAGGCACGTACCAAGAGACCCAGTACTTC.

The chain combines TRBV5-6 with TRBJ2-1, with D uncertain. In germline, CDR1 is SGHDT, CDR2 YYEEEE. Trimming cost V 2 bases and J 1 base, with 10 bases left between them. This CDR3 has 15 amino acids. This chain's CDR3 is CASSFLTTSYNEQFF. In DNA, the CDR3 is TGTGCCAGCAGCTTTCTAACTACTTCCTACAATGAGCAGTTCTTC.

In DNA form, the CDR3 reads TGCAGCGAACAGACAGGCACAGATACGCAGTATTTT. It yields the protein CSEQTGTDTQYF. The chain is built from TRBV29-1 and TRBJ2-3; D is possibly TRBD1 (5 bases). This CDR3 is 12 amino acids long. Germline CDR1 is SQVTM and CDR2 is ANQGSEA. V was cut by 7 bases and J by 1 base, with 9 bases left in between.

This chain links TRBV6-5 with TRBJ2-1, with a tentative D call TRBD2 (5 bases). The germline V gene encodes CDR1 MNHEY and CDR2 SVGAGI. V was cut by 5 bases and J by 5 bases, with 13 bases left in between. CDR3 length equals 14 residues. CDR3 nucleotides: TGTGCCAGCAGTCTCCGGACTGCCGACAATGAGCAGTTCTTC. Amino acids: CASSLRTADNEQFF.

This chain connects TRBV25-1 to TRBJ1-4; 7 nucleotides line up with TRBD1. The CDR3 is 15 residues long. With 3 bases clipped from V and 7 bases from J, the junction kept 8 bases outside the gene matches. Germline CDR1 is MGHDK and CDR2 is SYGVNS. CDR3 in DNA: TGTGCCAGCAGTGACTCGACAGGGACCCTTGAAAAACTGTTTTTT. This codes for CASSDSTGTLEKLFF.

Comment on this clone: Mismatch with germline at one junction end may stem from a read error. The sample holds other DNA sequences that translate to the same CDR3. The V gene is TRBV12-3 or TRBV12-4, the J gene TRBJ2-7; a possible D gene is TRBD1 (5 bases). This CDR3 is 12 amino acids long. The CDR3, as DNA: TGTGCCAGCAGTTTAAGGGGTGGCGAGCAGTACTTT. Its protein product is CASSLRGGEQYF.

V and J are TRBV5-5 and TRBJ1-5, with D possibly being TRBD1 (6 bases). Trimming took off 0 bases at V and 5 bases at J, with 15 bases between the two ends. CDR3 size: 16 residues. The germline gives CDR1 SGHKS, CDR2 YYEKEE (reference sequence). As DNA, the CDR3 is TGTGCCAGCAGCTTGGCGGTCAGGGGTTTTTATCAGCCCCAGCATTTT. It is translated as CASSLAVRGFYQPQHF.

The V call is TRBV5-4, the J call TRBJ1-5, with D possibly matching TRBD1 (5 bases). This CDR3 region has 15 residues. CDR1 is SGHNT and CDR2 is YYREEE in the germline V gene (reference sequence). The germline V and J ends were trimmed by 4 bases and 2 bases, with 13 bases remaining between them. CDR3 in amino acids: CASSDRPGGNQPQHF. The CDR3 nucleotides read TGTGCCAGCAGCGACCGCCCGGGGGGCAATCAGCCCCAGCATTTT.

The rearrangement links TRBV7-9 to TRBJ1-1, with a weak D call TRBD1 (6 bases). There are 15 residues in the CDR3. The germline gives CDR1 SEHNR, CDR2 FQNEAQ (reference sequence). V was pared by 5 bases and J by 4 bases, with 17 bases between. The CDR3: CASSRYRQESTEAFF. Here the CDR3 DNA reads TGTGCCAGCAGCCGATACCGACAGGAGAGCACTGAAGCTTTCTTT.

V usage is TRBV4-1 and J usage is TRBJ1-4; D unclear. The V gene lost 1 base and the J gene lost 0 bases, with 15 bases spanning the gap. From germline, CDR1 is MGHRA and CDR2 YSYEKL. The CDR3 loop spans 18 amino acids. The CDR3 sequence is CASSQVISAGATNEKLFF. The CDR3 DNA reads TGCGCCAGCAGCCAAGTCATATCAGCAGGTGCAACTAATGAAAAACTGTTTTTT.

The J gene is TRBJ1-6, the V gene TRBV5-4; no definite D call. The germline CDR1 and CDR2 sequences are SGHNT and YYREEE (reference sequence). Trimming took 5 bases from V and 0 from J, leaving 15 bases between them. The CDR3 extends over 17 amino acids. The DNA of the CDR3 is TGTGCCAGCAGTCCCGATCCCCCGGGCTCCTATAATTCACCCCTCCACTTT. It is translated as CASSPDPPGSYNSPLHF.

The rearrangement uses TRBV5-4 and TRBJ2-1, with 10 bases that match TRBD2. V shed 3 bases and J 3 bases; nucleotides not matched to a gene: 3. Germline CDR1 and CDR2: SGHNT and YYREEE (reference sequence). The CDR3 spans 15 residues. The chain's CDR3 is CASSSRTSGYNEQFF. DNA for the CDR3: TGTGCCAGCAGCTCCCGGACTAGCGGCTACAATGAGCAGTTCTTC.

The genes are TRBV9 and TRBJ2-3; D unclear. This CDR3 is built from 14 residues. From germline, CDR1 is SGDLS and CDR2 YYNGEE. Trimming stripped 0 bases from V and 2 bases from J, with 7 bases between. CDR3 loop: CASSVDPYTDTQYF. DNA for the CDR3: TGTGCCAGCAGCGTAGACCCGTACACAGATACGCAGTATTTT.

The chain uses TRBV3-1 (or the pseudogene TRBV3-2) and TRBJ2-7; D may be TRBD1 or TRBD2 (5 bases each). This CDR3 is 14 amino acids long. The ends were cut back, 0 bases at V and 5 bases at J, with 11 bases in the middle. The germline V gene encodes CDR1 LGHDT and CDR2 YNNKEL (reference sequence). The CDR3 DNA follows: TGTGCCAGCAGCCAAGAGGGGACGCGGGACGAGCAGTACTTC. This translates into CASSQEGTRDEQYF.

This clone was found once. The V call is TRBV5-5, the J call TRBJ1-2, with D possibly TRBD1 on 6 matching bases. Deletions cut 4 bases from V and 0 bases from J, with 16 bases between. Germline CDR1 SGHKS, CDR2 YYEKEE (reference sequence). The CDR3 extends over 16 amino acids. The CDR3 sequence: CASSNTIRGTNYGYTF. The CDR3 DNA reads as TGTGCCAGCAGCAATACCATCAGGGGAACTAACTATGGCTACACCTTC.